Included here is one T cell receptor beta chain sequence, with context. Its antigen is not identified. This entry is derived from a study of T cell responses to AZD1222 COVID-19 vaccine. Findings of the study overall: The study sampled repertoires only after the peak T cell response. Once two AZD1222 doses were given, Spike-specific TCR breadth and depth went up. Researchers report vaccine-associated CD4 TCRs spanning spike, with dominance at 160-218 and 743-854.

Sequencing was performed with immunoSEQ multiplex PCR; in TCRdb, only in-frame clones are kept and a portion is missing. The sample carries roughly 80,000 clones, about nine tenths recorded once. This CDR3 has 18 amino acids. Losses at the gene ends were 5 bases for V and 3 bases for J; bases not matched to a gene: 13. Germline values: CDR1 LNHDA, CDR2 SQIVND (reference sequence). V gene TRBV19 combines with J gene TRBJ1-5; 10 bases fit TRBD1. The source is an adult who received the AZD1222 COVID-19 vaccine. The sequences come from peripheral blood, collected 28 days after the second AZD1222 dose. CDR3 protein: CASSQYSGTGAANQPQHF. DNA for the CDR3: TGTGCCAGTAGTCAATACTCCGGGACAGGGGCGGCCAATCAGCCCCAGCATTTT. Full variable domain (missing parts from reference TRBV19 and TRBJ1-5): DGGITQSPKYLFRKEGQNVTLSCEQNLNHDAMYWYRQDPGQGLRLIYYSQIVNDFQKGDIAEGYSVSREKKESFPLTVTSAQKNPTAFYLCASSQYSGTGAANQPQHFGDGTRLSIL.